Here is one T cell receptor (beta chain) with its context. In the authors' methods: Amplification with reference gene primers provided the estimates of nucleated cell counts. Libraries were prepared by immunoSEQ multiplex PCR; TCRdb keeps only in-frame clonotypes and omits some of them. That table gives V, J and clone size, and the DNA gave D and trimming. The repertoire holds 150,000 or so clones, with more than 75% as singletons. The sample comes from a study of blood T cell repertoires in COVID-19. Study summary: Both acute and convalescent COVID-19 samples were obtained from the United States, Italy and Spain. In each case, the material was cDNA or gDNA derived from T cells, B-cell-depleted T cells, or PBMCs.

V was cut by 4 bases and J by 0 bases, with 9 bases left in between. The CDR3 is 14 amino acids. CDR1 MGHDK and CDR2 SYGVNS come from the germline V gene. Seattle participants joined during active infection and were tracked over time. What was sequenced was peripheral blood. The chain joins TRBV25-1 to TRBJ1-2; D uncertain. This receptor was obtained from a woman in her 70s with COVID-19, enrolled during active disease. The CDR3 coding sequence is TGTGCCAGCAGTGGCTACAGTCCTAACTATGGCTACACCTTC. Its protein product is CASSGYSPNYGYTF.